Below are 4 T cell receptor beta chains sequenced from a single sample in a study of blood T cell repertoires in COVID-19. Clones were read by immunoSEQ multiplex PCR, and TCRdb kept only the in-frame ones, dropping some. The top ten clones hold around 6% of a sample with 100,000 or so clones, roughly 89% of them seen once. The sequencing sample was made of peripheral blood. These receptors were taken from a man in his 70s with acute or convalescent COVID-19.

The rearrangement uses TRBV7-6 and TRBJ2-3; 12 positions match TRBD2. CDR3 length equals 20 residues. The germline CDR1 and CDR2 sequences are SGHVS and FNYEAQ. The V gene end was trimmed by 2 bases and the J gene end by 0 bases; junction bases not matched to a gene: 12. The CDR3 protein is CASSLRLAGATTTSTDTQYF. The DNA for the CDR3 is TGTGCCAGCAGCTTACGACTAGCGGGAGCGACTACCACTAGCACAGATACGCAGTATTTT.

The chain employs TRBV27 and TRBJ1-3; D is ambiguous. The germline V gene has CDR1 MNHEY and CDR2 SMNVEV (reference sequence). V was shortened by 3 bases and J by 3 bases, with 6 bases between the two germline ends. This CDR3 has 13 amino acids. The CDR3 loop is CASSFRDGNTIYF. As DNA, the CDR3 is TGTGCCAGCAGTTTCCGCGATGGAAACACCATATATTTT.

The V and J genes are TRBV2 and TRBJ1-1; the match to TRBD1 covers 11 bases. CDR3 length: 12 residues. CDR1 and CDR2 (germline): SNHLY, FYNNEI. The J segment lost 6 bases and the V segment lost 6 bases, leaving 0 bases of the junction unmatched. The CDR3 DNA reads TGTGCCAGCAGGGACAGGGGGCCTGAAGCTTTCTTT. This gives the protein CASRDRGPEAFF.

CDR3 loop: CASSESRQNYGYTF. In DNA, the CDR3 is TGCGCCAGCAGTGAGTCGCGACAGAACTATGGCTACACCTTC. J is TRBJ1-2 and V is TRBV10-1; maybe TRBD1 (5 bases). The length of the CDR3 is 14 residues. Trimming stripped 0 bases from V and 2 bases from J, with 7 bases between. The V gene's germline CDR1 is WNHNN and CDR2 SYGVQD (reference sequence).